The rows below give T cell receptor beta chains drawn from one sample of a study of patients and donors after allogeneic stem cell transplantation. MiXCR was run by TCRdb on the RT-PCR reads, yielding one entry per CDR3 protein. The sample holds roughly 190,000 distinct CDR3 sequences, 41% seen once. Sequencing was carried out using blood, either unsorted or a sorted T cell fraction (not recorded which). These TCRs come from a human donor who was either an allogeneic HSCT recipient or a stem cell or donor lymphocyte infusion donor (not recorded which). It is not recorded whose cells these are; they may come from a transplant donor. Both conserved end residues are trimmed from each CDR3. The order of the fields is V gene, D gene, CDR3 protein. The D gene is left open where the match is weak.

>TRBV6-5|-
ASSYVPGSYNEQF
>TRBV30|-
AWRTGPSYGYT
>TRBV5-6|TRBD1
ASSFLTGGPEAF
>TRBV6-5|-
ASSGGSGLGYT
>TRBV25-1|TRBD1
ASSESDRGGYNEQF
>TRBV29-1|TRBD2
SVEVLVAGGEQY
>TRBV29-1|-
SVEDGTTNEQF
>TRBV29-1|-
SVLVGAIRNTEAF
>TRBV5-6|TRBD2
ASSFDMRAGFEEQY
>TRBV12-3/TRBV12-4|TRBD1
ASSGDRTLENTQY
>TRBV6-5|-
ASSGPGLAEAF
>TRBV5-1|-
ASRAGVNTEAF
>TRBV12-3/TRBV12-4|TRBD2
ASSLNIKTSGY
>TRBV9|-
ASSAQPRGYTDTQY
>TRBV29-1|-
SVPSGDGNTIY
>TRBV28|-
ASSFRGNSGYT
>TRBV4-3|-
ASSQASAGEQY
>TRBV30|TRBD1
AWSGQGGDTQY
>TRBV12-3/TRBV12-4|-
ASSPGPEGGYT
>TRBV12-3/TRBV12-4|TRBD1
ASSTGDRTDTQY
>TRBV20-1|-
SARGDRGASTEAF
>TRBV20-1|-
SARPTDTEAF
>TRBV20-1|TRBD1
SARGGTAIYGYT
>TRBV7-9|-
ASSPGIINTGELF
>TRBV4-3|TRBD2
ASSQDQSGTSSRGEQY
>TRBV12-3/TRBV12-4|TRBD1
ASSFLDRTYNEQF
>TRBV5-1|-
ASSLDGANTEAF
>TRBV11-1|-
ASSLVGDWSYEQY
>TRBV5-1|-
ASSPGLTAGSYNEQF
>TRBV12-3/TRBV12-4|-
ASSPSGSAIEQY
>TRBV9|TRBD2
ASSVESGSSYNEQF
>TRBV12-3/TRBV12-4|-
ASSSQRYGYT
>TRBV15|TRBD1
ATSRTSRGGMNTEAF
>TRBV14|TRBD2
ASSQPLGLAGFKETQY